This TCR beta chain was recorded in a study of blood T cells in healthy people across ages. A second PCR of 7 to 11 cycles used a sample-barcoded 5' primer and a J-beta primer mix. MiXCR, applied by TCRdb to the 5' RACE reads, yields one record per CDR3 protein. Here the sample spans some 790,000 distinct CDR3 sequences, under 30% being singletons. This clonotype was seen more than once but under ten times. Just one base apart from a much larger clone, this may be a read error. Germline V lookup: CDR1 LGHNA, CDR2 YSLEER. This CDR3 is 18 amino acids long. The sequenced material came from blood. This TCR came from an elderly woman in good health. The J gene is TRBJ2-1, the V gene TRBV4-3; possibly TRBD2 for D (5 bases). CDR3 DNA sequence: TGCGCCAGCAGCCAAGAATTTCTCGGGGTTACCCTCTACAATGGGCAGTTCTTC. Protein product: CASSQEFLGVTLYNGQFF.